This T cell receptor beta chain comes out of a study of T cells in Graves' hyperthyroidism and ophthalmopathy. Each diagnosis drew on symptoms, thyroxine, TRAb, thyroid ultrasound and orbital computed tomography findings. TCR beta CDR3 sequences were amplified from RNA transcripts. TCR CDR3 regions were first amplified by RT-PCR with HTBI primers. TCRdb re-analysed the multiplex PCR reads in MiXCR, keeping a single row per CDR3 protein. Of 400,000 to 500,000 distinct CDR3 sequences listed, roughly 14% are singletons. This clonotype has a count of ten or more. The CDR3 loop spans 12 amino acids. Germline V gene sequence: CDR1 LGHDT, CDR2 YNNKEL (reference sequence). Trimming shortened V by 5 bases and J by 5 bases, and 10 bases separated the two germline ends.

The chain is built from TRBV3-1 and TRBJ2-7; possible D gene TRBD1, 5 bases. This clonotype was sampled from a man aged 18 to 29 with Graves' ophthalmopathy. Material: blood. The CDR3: CASSSNRNEQYF. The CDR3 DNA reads TGTGCCAGCAGCTCGAACAGGAACGAGCAGTACTTC.